This TCR beta chain emerged from a study of blood T cell repertoires in COVID-19. About the research overall: Sites across the United States, Italy and Spain contributed samples from acute and convalescent COVID-19. PBMCs, B-cell-depleted T cells, or T cells provided the cDNA or gDNA that made up the material.

Germline V gene lookup returns CDR1 SNHLY and CDR2 FYNNEI. The trim removed 3 bases at V and 9 bases at J, leaving 7 bases unmatched. CDR3 length: 14 amino acids. Enrolled through a virtual design, the participants were between 18 and 89 years of age and came from fewer than 30 US areas. Generated by immunoSEQ multiplex PCR, the TCRdb table keeps only in-frame clones and is missing some. The sample carries 150,000 to 200,000 clones, 75% to 90% recorded once. The chain joins TRBV2 to TRBJ2-4, with 8 nucleotides matching TRBD2. The material sequenced was PBMCs or T cells enriched from blood (not recorded which). This receptor was identified in a woman aged 55-70 years who had recovered from COVID-19. Written as DNA, the CDR3 is TGTGCCAGCAGTGAGAGCGGGAGTAGGGCCATTCAGTACTTC. Protein product: CASSESGSRAIQYF.